The 6 T cell receptor beta chains below all came from one sample that was sequenced in a study of glioma-infiltrating T cells after dendritic cell vaccination. Measured with immunoSEQ multiplex PCR; TCRdb has only the in-frame clones, and not every one. Of over 90,000 clones listed, 70% to 90% are singletons. The sequencing here drew on blood, taken before dendritic cell vaccination. The receptor set was obtained from a human donor with glioblastoma.

The chain couples TRBV10-3 to TRBJ2-7; the match to TRBD1 covers 8 bases. CDR1 and CDR2 (germline): ENHRY, SYGVKD. This CDR3 is 16 amino acids long. Germline trimming cut 7 bases from V and 3 bases from J; bases unmatched to any gene: 14. CDR3 sequence reads: CAITPGRDRTLYEQYF. CDR3 DNA: TGTGCCATCACCCCTGGCCGGGACAGGACCCTCTACGAGCAGTACTTC.

The J gene is TRBJ1-1, the V gene TRBV7-9; the D is unclear. Per germline, CDR1 SEHNR and CDR2 FQNEAQ (reference sequence). V was cut by 11 bases and J by 0 bases, with 19 bases left in between. This CDR3 region has 15 residues. CDR3 coding DNA: TGTGCCGTCCAATATGTGGCAGGAATGAACACTGAAGCTTTCTTT. Encoded protein: CAVQYVAGMNTEAFF.

This clone was counted a few times. The chain has TRBV5-3 and TRBJ1-5; D uncertain. TRBV5-3 falls under the ORF class, with uncertain function. This CDR3 is 17 amino acids long. With 4 bases removed from V and 5 bases from J, the gap between germline ends came to 22 bases. The CDR3 loop is CARSPPKSGERDQPQHF. The CDR3 nucleotides are TGTGCCAGAAGCCCCCCAAAATCCGGGGAAAGGGATCAGCCCCAGCATTTT.

V usage is TRBV27 and J usage is TRBJ1-2; 7 bases line up with TRBD1. The germline gives CDR1 MNHEY, CDR2 SMNVEV (reference sequence). The J segment lost 2 bases and the V segment lost 6 bases, leaving 9 bases of the junction unmatched. The CDR3 length is 15 residues. This CDR3 is CASRSQGTGNYGYTF. As DNA, the CDR3 is TGTGCCAGCAGATCACAGGGGACCGGCAACTATGGCTACACCTTC.

Only one count was recorded for this clone. The genes are TRBV19 and TRBJ1-6; D not certain. V was shortened by 3 bases and J by 0 bases, with 6 bases between the two germline ends. The length of the CDR3 is 15 residues. Germline CDR1 is LNHDA and CDR2 is SQIVND (reference sequence). The CDR3 DNA is TGTGCCAGTAGTATGACAATCTCCTATAATTCACCCCTCCACTTT. Translated: CASSMTISYNSPLHF.

This chain connects TRBV9 to TRBJ2-2; TRBD2 aligns across 10 bases. The CDR3 runs to 18 residues. Trimming cost V 4 bases and J 7 bases; bases outside gene matches: 16. CDR1 SGDLS and CDR2 YYNGEE come from the germline V gene. CDR3 residues: CASSPIPPSGGALGELFF. Here the CDR3 DNA reads TGTGCCAGCAGCCCAATCCCCCCTAGCGGGGGCGCTCTCGGGGAGCTGTTTTTT.